A selection of T cell receptor beta chains follows, all from one sample in a study of cytomegalovirus exposure and HLA in healthy donors. The repertoire was sequenced with immunoSEQ multiplex PCR; TCRdb's copy has only in-frame clones and lacks some. Altogether some 87,000 clones are present, approximately 56% being singletons, with the ten largest covering about 5.4%. Material for sequencing was PBMCs. These receptors were obtained from a woman in her twenties or thirties in good health and CMV-seropositive. Both conserved end residues are part of each CDR3. Only some rows state a clone size, as once, few, many or a class for expanded clones.

j_call clone_size v_call cdr3_aa
TRBJ1-2 NA TRBV6-5 CASSESRNYGYTF
TRBJ2-5 NA TRBV28 CASSLPGQGSWETQYF
TRBJ2-7 NA TRBV6-5 CASRPGTGSPEQYF
TRBJ2-3 NA TRBV19 CASTRQASTDTQYF
TRBJ2-3 NA TRBV7-2 CASSPGRIYTQYF
TRBJ2-3 NA TRBV2 CASGTSTTYF
TRBJ1-2 NA TRBV5-4 CASSPRGGAGYGYTF
TRBJ1-6 NA TRBV28 CASSLSLPGTFMGGFDNSPLHF
TRBJ1-5 NA TRBV19 CASRLRGYQPQHF
TRBJ1-5 NA TRBV30 CAWSGAGGGGNQPQHF
TRBJ2-2 NA TRBV7-3 CASSFRDSEKAGELFF
TRBJ2-7 few TRBV2 CASSEEAGGPLEQYF
TRBJ1-1 NA TRBV25-1 CASSKTGVTEAFF